The 11 T cell receptor beta chains given below trace back to one sample, sequenced in a study of T-cell memory formation after mild COVID-19 (dated by TCRdb to 2020 to 2023). Libraries were constructed by 5' RACE. The sequencer listed for this sample is Illumina NovaSeq 6000. TCRdb cleaned the public reads at Q25 with fastp, built clones with MiXCR and kept in-frame beta chains. Rows with one shared CDR3 protein collapse into an entry with the most common genes and DNA. Recorded for this sample are about 430,000 distinct CDR3 sequences; roughly 18% of them occurred a single time. 20% to 25% of the sample is held by the ten biggest clonotypes. Sequencing was carried out using PBMCs or a T cell subset sorted from them (not recorded which). These TCRs come from a man between 18 and 29 years old who had mild COVID-19 (a few samples of this study predate the infection). The sample titles of this study are shuffled in the database, so cell type and time point are left out; the donor was told from shared clones.

The genes are TRBV6-2 or TRBV6-3 and TRBJ1-2, with D unclear. V was clipped by 3 bases and J by 5 bases, with 19 bases between them. CDR1 is MNHEY and CDR2 is SVGEGT in the germline V gene. This CDR3 contains 16 residues. CDR3 DNA sequence: TGTGCCAGCAGTTATAAGAGGAGGGCTCTTCGGTATGGCTACACCTTC. It codes for CASSYKRRALRYGYTF.

This clonotype was seen more than once but under ten times. This chain uses TRBV20-1 with TRBJ2-6; TRBD1 aligns across 9 bases. Germline values: CDR1 DFQATT, CDR2 SNEGSKA (reference sequence). The CDR3 spans 17 residues. V trimming: 2 bases; J trimming: 3 bases; junction bases outside the gene matches: 8. The CDR3 nucleotides read TGCAGTGCTAGACGAGGACAGGGGACCGGTGGGGCCAACGTCCTGACTTTC. Its protein is CSARRGQGTGGANVLTF.

To note about this clonotype: A much larger clone sits a single nucleotide away, making a read error possible. The chain combines TRBV7-9 with TRBJ2-3, with D perhaps matching TRBD2 (5 bases). Germline assignment: CDR1 SEHNR and CDR2 FQNEAQ (reference sequence). The CDR3 is made up of 13 amino acids. The CDR3 loop is CASRVSSTDTLYF. The CDR3 DNA sequence: TGTGCCAGCCGCGTTTCTAGCACAGATACGCTGTATTTT.

This clonotype was observed a handful of times. The rearrangement uses TRBV5-4 and TRBJ2-1, with D uncertain. V lost 4 bases and J 6 bases, leaving 8 bases between the germline ends. CDR3 length equals 12 residues. Germline CDR1 SGHNT, CDR2 YYREEE (reference sequence). Here the CDR3 reads CASSIGSNEQFF. The CDR3 DNA sequence: TGTGCCAGCAGCATTGGCAGCAATGAGCAGTTCTTC.

This clonotype was seen a handful of times. This chain joins TRBV4-1 and TRBJ1-1, with 7 bases that match TRBD1. This CDR3 is built from 17 residues. Germline V CDR1 and CDR2: MGHRA, YSYEKL. V dropped 3 bases and J dropped 5; count of bases not matched to a gene: 15. The CDR3 loop is CASSHSDRQMPGTEAFF. CDR3 DNA: TGCGCCAGCAGCCATTCGGACAGGCAGATGCCAGGGACTGAAGCTTTCTTT.

This clonotype was seen a few times. The genes are TRBV12-3 or TRBV12-4 and TRBJ2-5, with 8 bases aligning to TRBD1. The CDR3 contains 17 residues. V lost 4 bases, J lost 5 bases, and 15 bases stayed unmatched. This CDR3 is CASSSTSGNRGLETQYF. DNA for the CDR3: TGTGCCAGCAGTTCAACGTCGGGTAACAGGGGGTTGGAGACCCAGTACTTC.

This clonotype was counted between two and nine times. The chain links TRBV10-3 to TRBJ2-1; a possible D gene is TRBD1 (6 bases). V was cut by 11 bases and J by 4 bases, with 12 bases left in between. This CDR3 has 12 residues. CDR1 and CDR2 from the germline V gene are ENHRY and SYGVKD. The CDR3 DNA is TGTGCCTCAGGGGAAATGTACAATGAGCAGTTCTTC. Its translation is CASGEMYNEQFF.

This clonotype was found many times. One junction end disagrees with the germline gene, perhaps due to a read error. The rearrangement uses TRBV4-1 and TRBJ1-3; D not certain. Per germline, CDR1 MGHRA and CDR2 YSYEKL. CDR3 size: 12 residues. The CDR3 DNA follows: TGTGCCAGCAGCCAAGGGGGAAACACCATATATTTT. Encoded protein: CASSQGGNTIYF.

This chain uses TRBV7-7 with TRBJ2-3; 11 bases align to TRBD2. V gave up 5 bases and J gave up 5 bases; unmatched junction bases: 9. Germline V lookup: CDR1 SSHAT, CDR2 FNYEAQ (reference sequence). This CDR3 has 16 residues. CDR3 nucleotides: TGTGCCAGCAGCCCCCGCGCCGGACTAGCGGGAGATACGCAGTATTTT. Protein product: CASSPRAGLAGDTQYF.

The chain is built from TRBV9 and TRBJ1-1, with D uncertain. Trimming removed 4 bases at V and 8 bases at J, with 18 bases between. Germline V gives CDR1 SGDLS, CDR2 YYNGEE. The CDR3 length is 14 residues. The DNA for the CDR3 is TGTGCCAGCAGCCCCCCGGGAGTCAGCGCCGAAGCTTTCTTT. Protein product: CASSPPGVSAEAFF.

This clonotype was detected ten times or more. The gene calls are TRBV7-9 and TRBJ1-1; D not certain. CDR3 length equals 13 residues. Germline CDR1 and CDR2: SEHNR and FQNEAQ (reference sequence). Trimming shortened V by 1 base and J by 1 base, and 4 bases separated the two germline ends. The chain's CDR3 is CASSLEGNTEAFF. The CDR3 DNA follows: TGTGCCAGCAGCTTAGAGGGGAACACTGAAGCTTTCTTT.